Below are 4 T cell receptor beta chains sequenced from a single sample in a study of T cells in Graves' hyperthyroidism and ophthalmopathy. Amplification targeted TCR beta CDR3 regions from RNA transcripts. The TCR CDR3 was amplified in a first-round RT-PCR using the HTBI primer set. TCRdb used MiXCR to reprocess the multiplex PCR reads, holding one entry per CDR3 protein. The sample consists of 360,000 or so distinct CDR3 sequences, about a fifth of them appearing once. The sequencing input was blood. All receptors derive from a woman aged 18-29 years with Graves' hyperthyroidism.

There are many counts of this clonotype. The chain recombines TRBV6-2 or TRBV6-3 with TRBJ2-7, with D tentatively TRBD2 (6 bases). Between the trimmed V and J ends, which lost 8 bases and 1 base, there was a span of 15 bases. The CDR3 extends over 14 amino acids. Germline V gene sequence: CDR1 MNHEY, CDR2 SVGEGT. This chain's CDR3 is CASAAAGTSYEQYF. The CDR3 DNA sequence: TGTGCCAGCGCGGCGGCCGGGACTTCCTACGAGCAGTACTTC.

This clonotype has ten or more counts. The chain couples TRBV29-1 to TRBJ1-1; tentative D call: TRBD1 (5 bases). V lost 0 bases to trimming and J lost 3 bases, with 5 bases between them. Germline CDR1 is SQVTM and CDR2 is ANQGSEA. The CDR3 is 12 residues long. DNA of the CDR3: TGCAGCGTTGAAGACAGGGACACTGAAGCTTTCTTT. It yields the protein CSVEDRDTEAFF. Full variable domain (missing parts from reference TRBV29-1 and TRBJ1-1): SAVISQKPSRDICQRGTSLTIQCQVDSQVTMMFWYRQQPGQSLTLIATANQGSEATYESGFVIDKFPISRPNLTFSTLTVSNMSPEDSSIYLCSVEDRDTEAFFGQGTRLTVV.

This clonotype was seen ten or more times. The genes are TRBV29-1 and TRBJ1-5; TRBD1 agrees at 8 bases. CDR3 length equals 14 residues. Germline values: CDR1 SQVTM, CDR2 ANQGSEA. The trim removed 5 bases at V and 6 bases at J, leaving 9 bases unmatched. CDR3 nucleotide sequence: TGCAGCGTTACACAGGGGGTAGAGGGTCAGCCCCAGCATTTT. It translates to CSVTQGVEGQPQHF.

In its sample, this clonotype was seen many times. V and J are TRBV12-3 or TRBV12-4 and TRBJ1-5; weak D call: TRBD1 (6 bases). Trimming shortened V by 8 bases and J by 7 bases, and 15 bases separated the two germline ends. The CDR3 covers 13 residues. The CDR3 DNA reads TGTGCCAGCGCCCCCGAGGGGGGACAGCCCCAGCATTTT. Its protein product is CASAPEGGQPQHF.